This T cell receptor beta chain was recorded in a study of lymphopenia after photon versus proton radiotherapy. Study results and limitations: After lymphocyte nadir, photon-treated repertoires showed oligoclonal expansion, especially CD8+ Temra. Better survival with proton therapy was suggested as possible, not demonstrated.

The CDR3 has 14 residues. With 2 bases removed from V and 9 bases from J, the gap between germline ends came to 18 bases. In germline, CDR1 is SGHDT, CDR2 YYEEEE. Method: immunoSEQ multiplex PCR; TCRdb's copy keeps in-frame clones and lacks some. The table records 26,000 or so clones, about 81% of them present only once. This clone was observed a single time. Its target is unknown. The chain employs TRBV5-6 and TRBJ2-7; D is ambiguous. The TCR originated in a man in his fifties or sixties with gastric cancer. The sequenced sample was peripheral blood, obtained from a patient treated with photon-based radiotherapy. CDR3 sequence: CASSFQVHGLGQYV. CDR3 nucleotides: TGTGCCAGCAGCTTTCAAGTTCACGGCCTAGGGCAGTACGTC.